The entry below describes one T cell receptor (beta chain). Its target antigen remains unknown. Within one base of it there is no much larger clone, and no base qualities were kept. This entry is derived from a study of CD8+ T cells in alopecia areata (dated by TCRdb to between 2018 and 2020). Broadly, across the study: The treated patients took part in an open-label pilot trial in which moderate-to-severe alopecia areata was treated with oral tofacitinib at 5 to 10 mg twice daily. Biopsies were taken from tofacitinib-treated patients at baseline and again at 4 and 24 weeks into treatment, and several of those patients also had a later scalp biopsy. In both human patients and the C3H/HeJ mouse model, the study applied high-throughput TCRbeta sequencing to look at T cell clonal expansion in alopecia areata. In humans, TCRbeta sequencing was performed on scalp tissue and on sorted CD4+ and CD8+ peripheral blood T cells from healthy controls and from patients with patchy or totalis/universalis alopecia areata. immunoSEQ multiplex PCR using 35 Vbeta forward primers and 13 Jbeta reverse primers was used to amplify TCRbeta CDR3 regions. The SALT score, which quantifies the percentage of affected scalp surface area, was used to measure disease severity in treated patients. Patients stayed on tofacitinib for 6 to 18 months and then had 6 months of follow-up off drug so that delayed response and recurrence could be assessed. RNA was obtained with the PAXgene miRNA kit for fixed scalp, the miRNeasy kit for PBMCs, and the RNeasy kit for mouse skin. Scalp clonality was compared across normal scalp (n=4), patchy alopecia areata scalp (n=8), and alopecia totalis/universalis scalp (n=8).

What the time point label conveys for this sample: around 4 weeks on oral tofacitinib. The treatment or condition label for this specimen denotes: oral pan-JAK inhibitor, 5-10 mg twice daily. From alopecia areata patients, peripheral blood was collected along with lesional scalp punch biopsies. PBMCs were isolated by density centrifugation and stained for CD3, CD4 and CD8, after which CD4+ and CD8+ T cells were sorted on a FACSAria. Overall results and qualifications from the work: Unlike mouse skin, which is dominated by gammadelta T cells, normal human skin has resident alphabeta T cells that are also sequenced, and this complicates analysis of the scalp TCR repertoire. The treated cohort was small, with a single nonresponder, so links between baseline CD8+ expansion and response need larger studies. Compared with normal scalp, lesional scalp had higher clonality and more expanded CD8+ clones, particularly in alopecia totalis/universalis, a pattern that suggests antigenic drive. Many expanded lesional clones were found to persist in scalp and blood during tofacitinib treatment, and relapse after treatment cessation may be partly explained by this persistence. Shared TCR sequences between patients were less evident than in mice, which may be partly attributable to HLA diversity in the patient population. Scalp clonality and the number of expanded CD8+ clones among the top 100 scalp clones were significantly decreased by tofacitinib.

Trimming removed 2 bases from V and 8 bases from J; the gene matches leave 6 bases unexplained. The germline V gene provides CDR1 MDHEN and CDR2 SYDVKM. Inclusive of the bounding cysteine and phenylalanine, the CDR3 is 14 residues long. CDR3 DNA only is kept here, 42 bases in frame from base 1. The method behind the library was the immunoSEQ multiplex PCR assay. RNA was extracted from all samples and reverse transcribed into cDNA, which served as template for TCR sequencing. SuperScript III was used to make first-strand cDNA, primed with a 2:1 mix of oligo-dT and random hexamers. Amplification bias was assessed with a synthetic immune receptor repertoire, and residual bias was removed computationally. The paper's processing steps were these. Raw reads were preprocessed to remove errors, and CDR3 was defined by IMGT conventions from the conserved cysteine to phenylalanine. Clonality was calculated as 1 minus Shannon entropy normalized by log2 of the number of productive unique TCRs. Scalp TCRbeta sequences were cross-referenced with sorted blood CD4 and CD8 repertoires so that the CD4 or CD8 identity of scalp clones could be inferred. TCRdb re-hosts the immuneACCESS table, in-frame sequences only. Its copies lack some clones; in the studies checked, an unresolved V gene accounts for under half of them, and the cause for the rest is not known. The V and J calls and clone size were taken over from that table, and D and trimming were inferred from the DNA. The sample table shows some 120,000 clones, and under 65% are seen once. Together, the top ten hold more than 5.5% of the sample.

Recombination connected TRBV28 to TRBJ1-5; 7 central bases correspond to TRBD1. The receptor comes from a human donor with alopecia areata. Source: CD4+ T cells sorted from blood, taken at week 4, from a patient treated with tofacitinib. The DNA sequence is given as TGTGCCAGCAGTTTAGCAGGGGGTAATGAGCCCCAGCATTTT. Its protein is CASSLAGGNEPQHF.